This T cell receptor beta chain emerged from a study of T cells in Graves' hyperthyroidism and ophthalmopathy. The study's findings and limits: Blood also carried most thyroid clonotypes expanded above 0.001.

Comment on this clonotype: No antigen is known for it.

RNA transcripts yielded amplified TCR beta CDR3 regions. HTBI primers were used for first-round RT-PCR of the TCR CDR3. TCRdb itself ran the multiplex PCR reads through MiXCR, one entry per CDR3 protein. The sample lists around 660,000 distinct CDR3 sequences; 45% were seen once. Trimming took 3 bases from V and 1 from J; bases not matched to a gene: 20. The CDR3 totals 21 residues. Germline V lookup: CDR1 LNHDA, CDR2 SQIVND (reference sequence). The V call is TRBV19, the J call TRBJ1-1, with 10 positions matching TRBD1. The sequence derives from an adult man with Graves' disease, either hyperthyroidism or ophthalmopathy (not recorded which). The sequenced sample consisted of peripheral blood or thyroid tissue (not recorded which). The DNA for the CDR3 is TGTGCCAGTAGTATGGCCCCGGAACTATTCCGCCGGGACAGGGGGAACACTGAAGCTTTCTTT. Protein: CASSMAPELFRRDRGNTEAFF.